Below are 27 T cell receptor beta chains sequenced from a single sample in a study of T cells after posttransplantation cyclophosphamide (dated by TCRdb to between 2015 and 2016). The control cohort consisted of ten or so patients who had myeloablative marrow transplants with methotrexate plus a calcineurin inhibitor and who were sampled 1 year after transplant. The protocol used for the library was the immunoSEQ multiplex PCR assay. Not all clones reach the TCRdb copy of this immuneACCESS table, which keeps in-frame sequences only. Checked studies attribute under half of the gap to unresolved V genes and leave the rest unexplained. In all, the sample holds around 15,000 clones, and around 84% of those were seen once. The top ten clones comprise around 28% of the sample. The source was PBMCs, collected after allogeneic stem cell transplant with calcineurin inhibitor and methotrexate. Receptors were obtained from a female patient between 18 and 35 years old who received an allogeneic stem cell transplant from an unrelated donor, was CMV-positive, and had acute and chronic GVHD. The graft donor may be the source of some T cells after a transplant.

The genes are TRBV6-1 and TRBJ1-5, with TRBD1 identical over 8 bases. V gave up 4 bases and J gave up 2 bases; unmatched junction bases: 4. Germline values: CDR1 MNHNS, CDR2 SASEGT. This CDR3 spans 15 amino acids. CDR3 protein: CASSGPQGGNQPQHF. The CDR3 coding sequence is TGTGCCAGCAGTGGGCCACAGGGGGGCAATCAGCCCCAGCATTTT.

The table lists this clone with a count of one. The rearrangement joins TRBV19 to TRBJ1-2; D uncertain. The V gene's germline CDR1 is LNHDA and CDR2 SQIVND (reference sequence). The CDR3 length is 16 residues. V was pared by 4 bases and J by 3 bases, with 18 bases between. CDR3 nucleotides: TGTGCCAGTAGTACGGGGATAGACAAACGGTACTATGGCTACACCTTC. This encodes CASSTGIDKRYYGYTF.

The DNA for the CDR3 is TGTGCCAGCGGAGTAGCGGGGGCCTACAATGAGCAGTTCTTC. Translated: CASGVAGAYNEQFF. The chain recombines TRBV7-9 with TRBJ2-1; TRBD2 aligns across 9 bases. This CDR3 spans 14 amino acids. The germline CDR1 and CDR2 sequences are SEHNR and FQNEAQ (reference sequence). The J segment lost 2 bases and the V segment lost 8 bases, leaving 4 bases of the junction unmatched.

The chain combines TRBV5-8 with TRBJ2-7; 9 bases line up with TRBD1. Germline assignment: CDR1 SGHTS and CDR2 YDEGEE. The V segment lost 4 bases and the J segment 3 bases; nucleotides outside the gene matches: 8. The CDR3 contains 15 residues. CDR3 protein: CASSRGQGEIYEQYF. CDR3 bases: TGTGCCAGCAGCCGGGGACAGGGCGAGATCTACGAGCAGTACTTC.

The gene calls are TRBV28 and TRBJ2-7; the match to TRBD1 covers 7 bases. J gave up 1 base and V 3 bases, and 6 bases lay outside the gene matches. Germline assignment: CDR1 MDHEN and CDR2 SYDVKM. There are 15 residues in the CDR3. The DNA of the CDR3 is TGTGCCAGCAGTTTGGTGGGACAGCGATCCTACGAGCAGTACTTC. Translating it yields CASSLVGQRSYEQYF.

V and J are TRBV7-8 and TRBJ2-1; 9 bases fit TRBD2. The CDR3 covers 17 residues. CDR1 is SGHVS, CDR2 FQNEAQ, per germline. Unmatched junction bases numbered 9, after V lost 1 base and J lost 5 bases. The CDR3 loop is CASSLGWLAGRNNEQFF. The CDR3 nucleotides are TGTGCCAGCAGCTTAGGATGGCTAGCGGGGCGGAACAATGAGCAGTTCTTC.

This clone was detected a few times. The chain uses TRBV27 and TRBJ2-1, with 8 positions matching TRBD1. The length of the CDR3 is 12 residues. CDR1 and CDR2 from the germline V gene are MNHEY and SMNVEV (reference sequence). Trimming took 4 bases from V and 9 from J; bases not matched to a gene: 2. The CDR3 sequence: CASSSTGVEQFF. In DNA form, the CDR3 reads TGTGCCAGCAGTTCGACAGGGGTTGAGCAGTTCTTC.

The genes are TRBV11-2 and TRBJ2-2, with a possible D match to TRBD1 (6 bases). The CDR3 extends over 16 amino acids. V was trimmed by 3 bases and J by 0 bases, leaving 11 bases between them. From germline, CDR1 is SGHAT and CDR2 FQNNGV. CDR3 amino acids: CASSLPGTTNTGELFF. CDR3 coding DNA: TGTGCCAGCAGCTTGCCCGGGACAACGAACACCGGGGAGCTGTTTTTT. Filled out from reference TRBV11-2 and TRBJ2-2, the complete variable domain reads EAGVAQSPRYKIIEKRQSVAFWCNPISGHATLYWYQQILGQGPKLLIQFQNNGVVDDSQLPKDRFSAERLKGVDSTLKIQPAKLEDSAVYLCASSLPGTTNTGELFFGEGSRLTVL.

The rearrangement links TRBV4-2 to TRBJ2-1; possible D gene TRBD1, 5 bases. V was shortened by 4 bases and J by 8 bases, with 9 bases between the two germline ends. CDR3 size: 12 residues. Germline V gene lookup returns CDR1 LGHNA and CDR2 YNFKEQ. The CDR3 region has the DNA TGTGCCAGCAGCCCGATAGGGGATGAGCAGTTCTTC. Protein sequence: CASSPIGDEQFF.

The gene calls are TRBV4-1 and TRBJ2-5; D is undetermined. V lost 1 base and J 0 bases, leaving 12 bases between the germline ends. The CDR3 has 16 residues. Germline loops: CDR1 MGHRA, CDR2 YSYEKL. The CDR3 loop is CASSQVDNPYQETQYF. As DNA, the CDR3 is TGCGCCAGCAGCCAAGTCGACAATCCGTACCAAGAGACCCAGTACTTC.

The chain has TRBV19 and TRBJ2-1, with TRBD1 matching 10 bases. Germline V CDR1 and CDR2: LNHDA, SQIVND (reference sequence). The CDR3 has 16 residues. The V segment lost 3 bases and the J segment 9 bases; nucleotides outside the gene matches: 11. CDR3 in amino acids: CASSIRQGARVSEQFF. CDR3 bases: TGTGCCAGTAGTATTAGACAGGGGGCGCGGGTAAGTGAGCAGTTCTTC. The whole variable domain, remainder taken from reference TRBV19 and TRBJ2-1, is DGGITQSPKYLFRKEGQNVTLSCEQNLNHDAMYWYRQDPGQGLRLIYYSQIVNDFQKGDIAEGYSVSREKKESFPLTVTSAQKNPTAFYLCASSIRQGARVSEQFFGPGTRLTVL.

The genes are TRBV29-1 and TRBJ2-4; D is perhaps TRBD1 (5 bases). Germline V gives CDR1 SQVTM, CDR2 ANQGSEA. The V end was cut by 3 bases, the J end by 9 bases, with 12 bases between. This CDR3 is 12 amino acids long. In nucleotides, the CDR3 is TGCAGCGTTGATCGCCAGGGTGGCATTCAGTACTTC. Its protein product is CSVDRQGGIQYF.

V gene TRBV5-6 combines with J gene TRBJ1-6; D gene ambiguous. Germline loops: CDR1 SGHDT, CDR2 YYEEEE. V was cut by 5 bases and J by 9 bases, with 12 bases left in between. The length of the CDR3 is 13 residues. CDR3 DNA: TGTGCCAGCAGTCCGGATCGGGGTTCACCCCTCCACTTT. Its protein product is CASSPDRGSPLHF.

The chain has TRBV6-1 and TRBJ1-1, with D hard to call. The germline V gene has CDR1 MNHNS and CDR2 SASEGT. Trimming shortened V by 6 bases and J by 1 base, and 6 bases separated the two germline ends. There are 12 residues in the CDR3. The CDR3 DNA reads as TGTGCCAGCAGCCACAGGAACACTGAAGCTTTCTTT. This sequence encodes CASSHRNTEAFF.

This chain joins TRBV15 and TRBJ2-7, with TRBD1 identical over 7 bases. The trim removed 0 bases at V and 1 base at J, leaving 3 bases unmatched. The CDR3 has 15 residues. From germline, CDR1 is LNHNV and CDR2 YYDKDF (reference sequence). CDR3 protein: CATSRDPGQSYEQYF. The CDR3 nucleotides read TGTGCCACCAGCAGAGATCCGGGACAGTCCTACGAGCAGTACTTC. The whole variable domain, remainder taken from reference TRBV15 and TRBJ2-7, is DAMVIQNPRYQVTQFGKPVTLSCSQTLNHNVMYWYQQKSSQAPKLLFHYYDKDFNNEADTPDNFQSRRPNTSFCFLDIRSPGLGDTAMYLCATSRDPGQSYEQYFGPGTRLTVT.

This clone was found a few times. The chain's CDR3 is CASSPPIGGYGYTF. The CDR3 DNA sequence: TGTGCCAGCAGTCCACCGATAGGGGGCTATGGCTACACCTTC. The gene calls are TRBV25-1 and TRBJ1-2; tentative D call: TRBD1 (6 bases). CDR1 and CDR2 (germline): MGHDK, SYGVNS. V gave up 5 bases and J gave up 4 bases, with 14 bases separating them. The CDR3 length is 14 residues.

The rearrangement joins TRBV19 to TRBJ1-4, with 7 bases that match TRBD1. V was clipped by 6 bases and J by 8 bases; unmatched bases: 3. The CDR3 extends over 12 amino acids. Germline CDR1 reads LNHDA; CDR2 reads SQIVND (reference sequence). CDR3 protein: CASRGQSEKLFF. In DNA form, the CDR3 reads TGTGCCAGTAGGGGACAGTCAGAAAAACTGTTTTTT.

The chain combines TRBV7-9 with TRBJ2-5; maybe TRBD1 (5 bases). The DNA end lines up better with TRBJ2-7; the J call may be wrong. CDR3 length: 16 residues. Germline V gene lookup returns CDR1 SEHNR and CDR2 FQNEAQ (reference sequence). The CDR3 here is CASSTPQTVSSYEQYF. CDR3 coding DNA: TGTGCCAGCAGCACACCTCAGACAGTAAGCTCCTACGAGCAGTACTTC.

This clone came up once. Other DNA sequences in the sample encode the same CDR3. The chain recombines TRBV19 with TRBJ2-7; 8 nucleotides agree with TRBD1. Per the germline V gene, CDR1 is LNHDA and CDR2 is SQIVND (reference sequence). The trim removed 9 bases at V and 3 bases at J, leaving 10 bases unmatched. The CDR3 runs to 14 residues. The CDR3 sequence is CASSAGTGYYEQYF. The CDR3 nucleotides are TGTGCCAGCAGCGCCGGGACAGGATACTACGAGCAGTACTTC.

The chain links TRBV27 to TRBJ1-1, with TRBD1 matching 8 bases. The CDR3 runs to 14 residues. Germline V lookup: CDR1 MNHEY, CDR2 SMNVEV (reference sequence). V dropped 5 bases and J dropped 0; count of bases not matched to a gene: 2. CDR3 nucleotide sequence: TGTGCCAGCAGTCACAGGGGGATGAACACTGAAGCTTTCTTT. Translating it yields CASSHRGMNTEAFF.

The DNA for the CDR3 is TGTGCCTGGAGGTCGTCCCAGCGGCACCAAGAGACCCAGTACTTC. It specifies CAWRSSQRHQETQYF. The chain couples TRBV30 to TRBJ2-5, with D possibly matching TRBD2 (5 bases). The germline CDR1 and CDR2 sequences are GTSNPN and SVGIG (reference sequence). The CDR3 has 15 residues. V was pared by 3 bases and J by 0 bases, with 14 bases between.

The chain has TRBV18 and TRBJ1-1, with D perhaps TRBD1 (5 bases). In germline, CDR1 is KGHSH, CDR2 LQKENI. V was shortened by 4 bases and J by 1 base, with 16 bases between the two germline ends. The CDR3 has 16 amino acids. As DNA, the CDR3 is TGTGCCAGCTCACTCCCGGGACGGGGGGGGAACACTGAAGCTTTCTTT. Protein product: CASSLPGRGGNTEAFF.

V gene TRBV19 combines with J gene TRBJ1-4, with D maybe TRBD1 (6 bases). This CDR3 spans 15 amino acids. Germline CDR1 is LNHDA and CDR2 is SQIVND (reference sequence). The ends were cut back, 6 bases at V and 7 bases at J, with 18 bases in the middle. The chain's CDR3 is CASSPTQGRSEKLFF. Here the CDR3 DNA reads TGTGCCAGTAGCCCCACACAGGGTAGGAGTGAAAAACTGTTTTTT.

This chain joins TRBV19 and TRBJ2-1, with no clear D. This CDR3 has 12 amino acids. Germline lookup yields CDR1 LNHDA and CDR2 SQIVND (reference sequence). With 1 base removed from V and 6 bases from J, the gap between germline ends came to 4 bases. The chain's CDR3 is CASSIGGNEQFF. For the CDR3, the DNA is TGTGCCAGTAGTATAGGAGGCAATGAGCAGTTCTTC.

The chain carries TRBV4-1 and TRBJ1-1; a possible D gene is TRBD1 (5 bases). This CDR3 contains 13 residues. Trimming cost V 1 base and J 7 bases, with 10 bases left between them. The germline gives CDR1 MGHRA, CDR2 YSYEKL. The CDR3 region has the DNA TGCGCCAGCAGCCAAGTAAAGGGGCTTGAAGCTTTCTTT. Its translation is CASSQVKGLEAFF.

This clone was detected once. The V gene is TRBV18, the J gene TRBJ1-5; 9 positions agree with TRBD1. J lost 5 bases, V lost 4 bases, and 3 bases had no gene match. The CDR3 contains 14 residues. Germline V gene sequence: CDR1 KGHSH, CDR2 LQKENI. The CDR3 here is CASSRGTGYQPQHF. The CDR3 nucleotides read TGTGCCAGCTCACGGGGGACAGGGTATCAGCCCCAGCATTTT. Full variable domain (rest looked up from reference TRBV18 and TRBJ1-5): NAGVMQNPRHLVRRRGQEARLRCSPMKGHSHVYWYRQLPEEGLKFMVYLQKENIIDESGMPKERFSAEFPKEGPSILRIQQVVRGDSAAYFCASSRGTGYQPQHFGDGTRLSIL.

This clone was seen only once. The chain combines TRBV15 with TRBJ2-7, with TRBD1 matching 8 bases. Trimming cost V 0 bases and J 7 bases; bases outside gene matches: 11. This CDR3 region has 16 residues. Per the germline V gene, CDR1 is LNHNV and CDR2 is YYDKDF (reference sequence). CDR3: CATSRDMGTGSGEQYF. The CDR3 DNA sequence: TGTGCCACCAGCAGAGATATGGGGACAGGATCGGGTGAGCAGTACTTC.